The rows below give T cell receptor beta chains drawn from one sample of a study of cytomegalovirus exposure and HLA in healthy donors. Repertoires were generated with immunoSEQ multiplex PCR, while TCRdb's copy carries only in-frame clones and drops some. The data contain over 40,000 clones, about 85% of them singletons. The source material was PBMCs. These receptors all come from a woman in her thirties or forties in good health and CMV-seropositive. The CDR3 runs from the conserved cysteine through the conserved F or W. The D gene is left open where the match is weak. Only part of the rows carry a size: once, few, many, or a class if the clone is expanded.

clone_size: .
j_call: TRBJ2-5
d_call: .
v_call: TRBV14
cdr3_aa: CASSQDLRETQYF
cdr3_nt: TGTGCCAGCAGCCAAGATCTTCGGGAGACCCAGTACTTC

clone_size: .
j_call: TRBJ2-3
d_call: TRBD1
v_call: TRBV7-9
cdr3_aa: CASGWTGGVDTQYF
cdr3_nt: TGTGCCAGCGGCTGGACAGGGGGCGTGGATACGCAGTATTTT

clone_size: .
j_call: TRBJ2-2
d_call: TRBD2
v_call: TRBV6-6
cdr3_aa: CASKASGGTGELFF
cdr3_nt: TGTGCCAGCAAGGCTAGCGGGGGAACCGGGGAGCTGTTTTTT

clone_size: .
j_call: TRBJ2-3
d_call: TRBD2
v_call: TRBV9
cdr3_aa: CASSARDYTDTQYF
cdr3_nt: TGTGCCAGCAGCGCGAGGGACTACACAGATACGCAGTATTTT

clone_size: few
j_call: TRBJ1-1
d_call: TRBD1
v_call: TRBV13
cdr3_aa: CASSRTGDFEAFF
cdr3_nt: TGTGCCAGCAGTAGGACAGGGGATTTTGAAGCTTTCTTT

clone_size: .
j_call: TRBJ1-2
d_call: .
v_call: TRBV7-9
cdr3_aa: CASSSRGILLGYTF
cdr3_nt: TGTGCCAGCAGCTCCCGCGGGATACTCCTTGGCTACACCTTC

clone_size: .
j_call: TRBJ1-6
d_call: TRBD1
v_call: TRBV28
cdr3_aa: CASSLWTGQSINSPLHF
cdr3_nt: TGTGCCAGCAGTTTATGGACGGGACAGAGTATTAATTCACCCCTCCACTTT

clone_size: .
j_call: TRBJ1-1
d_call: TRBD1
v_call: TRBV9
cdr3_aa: CASRPGQGASPEAFF
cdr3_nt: TGTGCCAGCAGACCGGGACAGGGGGCAAGTCCTGAAGCTTTCTTT

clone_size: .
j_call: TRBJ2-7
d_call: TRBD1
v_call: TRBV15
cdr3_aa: CATTGQGGPYEQYF
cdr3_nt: TGTGCCACCACCGGACAGGGGGGACCCTACGAGCAGTACTTC

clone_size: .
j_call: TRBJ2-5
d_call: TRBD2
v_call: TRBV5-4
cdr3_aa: CASKRDPQKETQYF
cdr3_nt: TGTGCCAGCAAGCGGGACCCCCAGAAGGAGACCCAGTACTTC

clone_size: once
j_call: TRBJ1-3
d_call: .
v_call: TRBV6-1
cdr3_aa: CASSEYYVGADTIYF
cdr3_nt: TGTGCCAGCAGTGAATATTACGTAGGGGCAGACACCATATATTTT

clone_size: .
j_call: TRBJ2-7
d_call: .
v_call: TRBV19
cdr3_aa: CASSRAGGNYEQYF
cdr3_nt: TGTGCCAGTAGTAGGGCAGGGGGGAACTACGAGCAGTACTTC

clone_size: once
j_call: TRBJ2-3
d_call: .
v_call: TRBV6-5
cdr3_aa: CASSYDGIGSGDTQYF
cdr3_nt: TGTGCCAGCAGTTACGATGGAATCGGGAGCGGGGATACGCAGTATTTT

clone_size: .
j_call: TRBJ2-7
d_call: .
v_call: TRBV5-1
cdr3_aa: CASSSSGDSYEQYF
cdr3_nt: TGCGCCAGCAGCTCCTCGGGGGACTCCTACGAGCAGTACTTC

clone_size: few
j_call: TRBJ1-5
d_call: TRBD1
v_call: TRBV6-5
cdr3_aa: CASRTGASNQPQHF
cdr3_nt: TGTGCCAGCAGGACAGGGGCTAGCAATCAGCCCCAGCATTTT

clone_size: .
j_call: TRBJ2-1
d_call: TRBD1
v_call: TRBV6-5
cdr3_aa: CASGFSGTGIDEQFF
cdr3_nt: TGTGCCAGCGGCTTTTCCGGGACAGGGATCGATGAGCAGTTCTTC

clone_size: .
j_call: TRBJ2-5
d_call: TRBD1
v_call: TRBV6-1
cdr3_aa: CASSRLDREETQYF
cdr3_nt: TGTGCCAGCAGTAGATTGGACAGGGAAGAGACCCAGTACTTC

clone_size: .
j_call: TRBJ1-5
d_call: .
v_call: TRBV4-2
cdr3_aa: CASSQTSDQPQHF
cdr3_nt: TGTGCCAGCAGCCAAACGTCGGATCAGCCCCAGCATTTT

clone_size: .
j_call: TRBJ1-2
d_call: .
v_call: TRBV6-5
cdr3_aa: CASSGGGMGYTF
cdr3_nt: TGTGCCAGCAGCGGGGGAGGGATGGGCTACACCTTC

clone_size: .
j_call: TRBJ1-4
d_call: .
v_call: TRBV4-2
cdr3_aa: CASSQERGHTNEKLFF
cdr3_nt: TGTGCCAGCAGCCAAGAAAGGGGACATACTAATGAAAAACTGTTTTTT

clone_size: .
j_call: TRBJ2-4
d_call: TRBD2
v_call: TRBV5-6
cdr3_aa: CASSLRTSGGEGLNIQYF
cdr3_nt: TGTGCCAGCAGCCTCAGGACTAGCGGGGGGGAGGGGTTGAACATTCAGTACTTC

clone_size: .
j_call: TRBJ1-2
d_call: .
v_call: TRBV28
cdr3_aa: CASSSRRRYGYTF
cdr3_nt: TGTGCCAGCAGTTCCCGGCGGCGCTATGGCTACACCTTC

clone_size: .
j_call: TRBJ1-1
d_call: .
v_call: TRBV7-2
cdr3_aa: CASSLTLQQNTEAFF
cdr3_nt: TGTGCCAGCAGCTTAACCCTACAGCAAAACACTGAAGCTTTCTTT

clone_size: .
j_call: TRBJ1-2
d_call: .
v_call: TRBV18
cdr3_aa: CASSPFPQNELGYTF
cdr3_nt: TGTGCCAGCTCACCATTCCCACAGAATGAACTCGGCTACACCTTC

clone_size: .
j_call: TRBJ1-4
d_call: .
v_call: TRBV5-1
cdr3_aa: CASSLAPGQPNEKLFF
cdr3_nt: TGCGCCAGCAGCTTGGCCCCCGGACAGCCTAATGAAAAACTGTTTTTT

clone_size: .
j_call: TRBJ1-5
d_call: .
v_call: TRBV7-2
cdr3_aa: CASSQYGGTQPQHF
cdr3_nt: TGTGCCAGCAGCCAGTACGGGGGGACTCAGCCCCAGCATTTT

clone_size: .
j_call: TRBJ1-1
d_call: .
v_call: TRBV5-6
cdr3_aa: CASSLIGAGEAFF
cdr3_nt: TGTGCCAGCAGCTTGATTGGGGCGGGAGAAGCTTTCTTT

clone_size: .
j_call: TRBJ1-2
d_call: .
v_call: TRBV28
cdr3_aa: CASSGGMNGYTF
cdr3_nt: TGTGCCAGCAGTGGCGGGATGAATGGCTACACCTTC

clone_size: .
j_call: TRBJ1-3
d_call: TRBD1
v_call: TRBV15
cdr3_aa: CATSSGTGGGSGNTIYF
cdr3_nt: TGTGCCACCAGCAGCGGGACAGGGGGCGGCTCTGGAAACACCATATATTTT

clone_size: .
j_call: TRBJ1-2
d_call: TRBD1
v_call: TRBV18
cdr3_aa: CASSLGTGVTDGYTF
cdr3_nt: TGTGCCAGCTCACTCGGGACAGGGGTTACGGATGGCTACACCTTC

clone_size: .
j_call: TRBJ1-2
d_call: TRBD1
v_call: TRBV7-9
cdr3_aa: CASSLAGGTGFGYTF
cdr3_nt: TGTGCCAGCAGCTTAGCGGGCGGGACAGGGTTCGGCTACACCTTC

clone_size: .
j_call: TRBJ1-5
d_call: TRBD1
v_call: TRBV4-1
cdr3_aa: CASSQGRGQGADQPQHF
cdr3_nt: TGCGCCAGCAGCCAAGGTAGGGGACAGGGGGCTGATCAGCCCCAGCATTTT

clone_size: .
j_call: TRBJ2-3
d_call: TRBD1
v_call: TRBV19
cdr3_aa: CASRPDRNTDTQYF
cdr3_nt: TGTGCCAGTAGACCGGACAGGAACACAGATACGCAGTATTTT

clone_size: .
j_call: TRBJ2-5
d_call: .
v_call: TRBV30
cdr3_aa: CAWIGANQETQYF
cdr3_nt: TGTGCCTGGATTGGGGCAAACCAAGAGACCCAGTACTTC

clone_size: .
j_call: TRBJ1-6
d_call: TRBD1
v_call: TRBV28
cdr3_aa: CASTLQGARRYSPLHF
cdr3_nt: TGTGCCAGCACCCTACAGGGGGCGCGCAGGTATTCACCCCTCCACTTT

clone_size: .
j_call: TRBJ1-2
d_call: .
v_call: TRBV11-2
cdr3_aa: CASSFNRFYTF
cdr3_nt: TGTGCCAGCAGCTTCAACAGATTCTACACCTTC

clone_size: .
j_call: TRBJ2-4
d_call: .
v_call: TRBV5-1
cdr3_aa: CASSLQVDAKNIQYF
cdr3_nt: TGCGCCAGCAGCTTACAGGTGGACGCCAAAAACATTCAGTACTTC

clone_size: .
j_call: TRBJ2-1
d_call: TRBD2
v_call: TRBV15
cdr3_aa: CATSRGLAGGPNNEQFF
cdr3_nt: TGTGCCACCAGCAGGGGTCTAGCGGGGGGGCCCAACAATGAGCAGTTCTTC

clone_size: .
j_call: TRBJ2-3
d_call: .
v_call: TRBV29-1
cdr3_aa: CSVEAPGFKTDTQYF
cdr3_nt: TGCAGCGTTGAAGCACCAGGGTTCAAAACAGATACGCAGTATTTT

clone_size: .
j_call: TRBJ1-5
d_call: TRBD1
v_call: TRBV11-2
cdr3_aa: CASSAGGKHQPQHF
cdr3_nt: TGTGCCAGCAGCGCAGGGGGGAAACATCAGCCCCAGCATTTT

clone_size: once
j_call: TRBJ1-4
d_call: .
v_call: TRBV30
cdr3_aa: CAWNPTGNDEKLFF
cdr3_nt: TGTGCCTGGAACCCTACCGGGAATGATGAAAAACTGTTTTTT

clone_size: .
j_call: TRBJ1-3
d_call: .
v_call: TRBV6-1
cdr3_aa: CASSQISGNTIYF
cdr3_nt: TGTGCCAGCAGCCAAATCTCTGGAAACACCATATATTTT

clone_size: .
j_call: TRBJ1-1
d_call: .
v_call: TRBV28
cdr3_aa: CASSLVAEVNTEAFF
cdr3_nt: TGTGCCAGCAGTTTGGTTGCGGAGGTGAACACTGAAGCTTTCTTT

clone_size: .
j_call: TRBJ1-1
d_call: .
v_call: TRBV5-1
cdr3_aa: CASRANTDRGAEAFF
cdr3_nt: TGCGCCAGCAGAGCCAATACCGATCGGGGGGCTGAAGCTTTCTTT

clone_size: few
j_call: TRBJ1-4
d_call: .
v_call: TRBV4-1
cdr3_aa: CASSQAWGGGEKLFF
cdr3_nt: TGCGCCAGCAGCCAAGCCTGGGGGGGAGGAGAAAAACTGTTTTTT

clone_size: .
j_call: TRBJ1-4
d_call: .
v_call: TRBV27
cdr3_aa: CASSFRGTNEKLFF
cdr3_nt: TGTGCCAGCAGTTTCCGGGGAACTAATGAAAAACTGTTTTTT